This record covers a single T cell receptor (beta chain). TCRdb's copy holds only in-frame clones and misses some; the assay was immunoSEQ multiplex PCR. The table shows about 240,000 clones, with about 89% occurring only once. The record originates from a study of blood T cell repertoires in COVID-19. Participants spanned ages about 18 to 100 years and resided in over 20 US areas. Which cohort a participant joined came from the clinical history participants gave. Two consecutive negative NP/OP PCR tests, clearance, or resolved symptoms defined Cohort 3 recovery. The sequence was collected from a woman in her 30s who had recovered from COVID-19. The sample consisted of PBMCs or T cells enriched from blood (not recorded which).

The CDR3 loop reads CASSPRQGEAFF. CDR3 sequence (DNA): TGTGCCAGCTCACCCCGACAGGGAGAAGCTTTCTTT. This chain connects TRBV18 to TRBJ1-1; 7 bases agree with TRBD1. Germline CDR1 and CDR2: KGHSH and LQKENI. The CDR3 has 12 residues. The V segment lost 3 bases and the J segment 8 bases; nucleotides outside the gene matches: 3.